Included here is one T cell receptor (beta chain) sequence, with context. Libraries were prepared by immunoSEQ multiplex PCR; TCRdb keeps only in-frame clonotypes and omits some of them. The sample contains 450,000 to 500,000 clones, roughly nine tenths of which appear only once. V gave up 1 base and J gave up 5 bases; unmatched junction bases: 7. The CDR3 covers 17 residues. Germline assignment: CDR1 SEHNR and CDR2 FQNEAQ (reference sequence). This sample was included in a study of blood T cell repertoires in COVID-19. The rearrangement uses TRBV7-9 and TRBJ2-1; 11 bases map to TRBD2. This TCR was sampled from a woman in her sixties or seventies who had recovered from COVID-19. The sequenced material came from PBMCs or T cells enriched from blood (not recorded which). CDR3 sequence: CASSLEPLAGGNNEQFF. The CDR3 DNA reads as TGTGCCAGCAGCTTAGAGCCGCTAGCGGGGGGAAACAATGAGCAGTTCTTC.